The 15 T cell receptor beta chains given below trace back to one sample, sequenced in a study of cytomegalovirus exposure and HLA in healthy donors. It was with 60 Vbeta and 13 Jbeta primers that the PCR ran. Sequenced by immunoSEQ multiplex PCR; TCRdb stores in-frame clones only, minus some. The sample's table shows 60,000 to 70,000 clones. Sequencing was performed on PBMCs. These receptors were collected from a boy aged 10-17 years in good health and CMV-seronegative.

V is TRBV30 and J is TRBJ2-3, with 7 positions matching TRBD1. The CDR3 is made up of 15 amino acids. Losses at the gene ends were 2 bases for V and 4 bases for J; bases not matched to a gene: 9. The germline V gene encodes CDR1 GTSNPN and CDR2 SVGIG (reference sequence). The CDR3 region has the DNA TGTGCCTGGAGTCAGCACGACAGGGTAGCAGATACGCAGTATTTT. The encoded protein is CAWSQHDRVADTQYF.

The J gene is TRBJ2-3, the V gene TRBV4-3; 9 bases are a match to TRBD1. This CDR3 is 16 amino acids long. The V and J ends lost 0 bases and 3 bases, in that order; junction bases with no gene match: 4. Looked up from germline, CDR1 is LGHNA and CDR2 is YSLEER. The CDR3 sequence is CASSQENRGLTDTQYF. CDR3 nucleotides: TGCGCCAGCAGCCAAGAGAACAGGGGGCTTACAGATACGCAGTATTTT.

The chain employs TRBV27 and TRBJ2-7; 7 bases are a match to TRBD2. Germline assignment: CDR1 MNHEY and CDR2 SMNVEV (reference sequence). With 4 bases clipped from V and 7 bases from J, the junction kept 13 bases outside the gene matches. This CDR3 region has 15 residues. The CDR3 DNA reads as TGTGCCAGCAGTTCCCAGGGCGGGAGAGCTGTTGAGCAGTACTTC. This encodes CASSSQGGRAVEQYF.

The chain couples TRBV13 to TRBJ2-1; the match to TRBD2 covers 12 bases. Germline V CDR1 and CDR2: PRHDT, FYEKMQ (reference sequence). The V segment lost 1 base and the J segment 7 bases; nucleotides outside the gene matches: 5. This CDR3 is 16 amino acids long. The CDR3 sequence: CASSLAASGGVNEQFF. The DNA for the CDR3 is TGTGCCAGCAGCTTAGCGGCTAGCGGGGGGGTAAATGAGCAGTTCTTC.

The CDR3 here is CAWSVPSPHNEQFF. The CDR3 DNA reads TGTGCCTGGAGTGTACCTAGCCCCCACAATGAGCAGTTCTTC. The rearrangement uses TRBV30 and TRBJ2-1; perhaps TRBD2 as D (5 bases). The CDR3 has 14 amino acids. V was pared by 0 bases and J by 5 bases, with 11 bases between. Per the germline V gene, CDR1 is GTSNPN and CDR2 is SVGIG (reference sequence).

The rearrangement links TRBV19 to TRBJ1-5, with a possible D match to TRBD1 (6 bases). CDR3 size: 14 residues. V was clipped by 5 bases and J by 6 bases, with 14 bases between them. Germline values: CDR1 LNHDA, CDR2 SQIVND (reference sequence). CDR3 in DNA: TGTGCCAGTAGTGGCCCACAGGGTGGTCAGCCCCAGCATTTT. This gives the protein CASSGPQGGQPQHF.

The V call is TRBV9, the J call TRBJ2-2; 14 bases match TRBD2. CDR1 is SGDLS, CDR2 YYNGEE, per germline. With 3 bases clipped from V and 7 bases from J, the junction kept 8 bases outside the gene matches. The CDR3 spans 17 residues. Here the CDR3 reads CASSETTSGRVVGELFF. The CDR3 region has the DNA TGTGCCAGCAGCGAAACGACTAGCGGGAGGGTGGTCGGGGAGCTGTTTTTT.

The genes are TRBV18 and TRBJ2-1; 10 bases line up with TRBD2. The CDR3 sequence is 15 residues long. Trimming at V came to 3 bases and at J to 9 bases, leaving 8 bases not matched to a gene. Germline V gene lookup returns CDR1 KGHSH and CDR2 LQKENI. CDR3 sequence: CASSPTRAGGGEQFF. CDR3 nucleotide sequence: TGTGCCAGCTCACCGACCCGAGCGGGAGGGGGTGAGCAGTTCTTC.

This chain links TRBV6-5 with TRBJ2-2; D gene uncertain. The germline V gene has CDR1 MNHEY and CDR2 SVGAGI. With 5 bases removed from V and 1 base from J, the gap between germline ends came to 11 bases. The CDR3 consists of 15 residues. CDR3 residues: CASSPTPGNTGELFF. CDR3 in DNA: TGTGCCAGCAGTCCCACCCCAGGGAACACCGGGGAGCTGTTTTTT.

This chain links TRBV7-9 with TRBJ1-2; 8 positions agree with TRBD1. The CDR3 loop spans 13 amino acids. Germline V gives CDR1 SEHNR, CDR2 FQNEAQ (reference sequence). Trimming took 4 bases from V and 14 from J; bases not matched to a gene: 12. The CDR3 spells CASSSRQGPEGTF. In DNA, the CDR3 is TGTGCCAGCAGCTCTCGACAGGGGCCAGAGGGAACCTTC.

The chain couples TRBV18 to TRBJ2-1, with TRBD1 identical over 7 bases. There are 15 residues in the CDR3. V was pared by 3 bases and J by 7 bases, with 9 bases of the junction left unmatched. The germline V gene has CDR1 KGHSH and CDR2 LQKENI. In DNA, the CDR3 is TGTGCCAGCTCACCTACAGGGGCTCAGGGGAATGAGCAGTTCTTC. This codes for CASSPTGAQGNEQFF.

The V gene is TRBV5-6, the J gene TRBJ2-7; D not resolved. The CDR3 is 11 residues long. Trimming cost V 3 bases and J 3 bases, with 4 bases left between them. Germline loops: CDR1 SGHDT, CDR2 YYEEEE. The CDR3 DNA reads TGTGCCAGCAGCTCAAACTACGAGCAGTACTTC. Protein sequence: CASSSNYEQYF. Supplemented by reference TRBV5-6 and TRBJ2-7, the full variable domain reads DAGVTQSPTHLIKTRGQQVTLRCSPKSGHDTVSWYQQALGQGPQFIFQYYEEEERQRGNFPDRFSGHQFPNYSSELNVNALLLGDSALYLCASSSNYEQYFGPGTRLTVT.

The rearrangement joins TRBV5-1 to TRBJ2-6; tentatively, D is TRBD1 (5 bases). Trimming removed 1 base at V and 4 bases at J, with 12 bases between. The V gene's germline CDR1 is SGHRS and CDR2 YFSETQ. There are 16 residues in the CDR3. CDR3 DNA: TGCGCCAGCAGCTTGCAAGGGGTTGGAGGGGCCAACGTCCTGACTTTC. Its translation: CASSLQGVGGANVLTF.

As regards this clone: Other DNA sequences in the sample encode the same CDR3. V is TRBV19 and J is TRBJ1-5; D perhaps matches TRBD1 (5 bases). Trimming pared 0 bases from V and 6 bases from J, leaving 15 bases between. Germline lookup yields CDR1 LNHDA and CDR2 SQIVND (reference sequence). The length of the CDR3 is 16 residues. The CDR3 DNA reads TGTGCCAGTAGTATAGATTCTCAGGGTTGGATTCAGCCCCAGCATTTT. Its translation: CASSIDSQGWIQPQHF.

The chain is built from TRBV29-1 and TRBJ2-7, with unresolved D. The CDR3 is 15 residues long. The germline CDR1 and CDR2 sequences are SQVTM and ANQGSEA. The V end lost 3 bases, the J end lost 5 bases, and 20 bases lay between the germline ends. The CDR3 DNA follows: TGCAGCGTTGACCCGACGGATCGCCCGGGTAACGAGCAGTACTTC. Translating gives CSVDPTDRPGNEQYF.